Listed below are T cell receptor beta chains from one sample, sequenced in a study of Graves' ophthalmopathy and Graves' hyperthyroidism. TCRdb independently ran MiXCR on the multiplex PCR reads; one entry per CDR3 protein. The sample has hundreds of thousands of distinct CDR3 sequences, approximately 39% seen once. Sequencing used peripheral blood. These receptors originate from an adult man with Graves' ophthalmopathy. Each CDR3 is given with its conserved first and last residue. D genes are given only for firm matches. Rows may omit the clone size; those that give it use once, few, many or a size class.

TRBJ1-5,TRBV13,.,.,CASGGWGADYQPQHF,TGTGCCAGCGGCGGGTGGGGGGCAGATTACCAGCCCCAGCATTTT
TRBJ1-1,TRBV5-6,many,.,CASSLTGVTTEAFF,TGTGCCAGCAGCTTGACCGGGGTAACCACTGAAGCTTTCTTT
TRBJ1-5,TRBV12-3/TRBV12-4,few,.,CASSSGWSNQPQHF,TGTGCCAGCAGTTCGGGGTGGAGCAATCAGCCCCAGCATTTT
TRBJ1-2,TRBV7-2,.,TRBD1,CASSRDRANGYTF,TGTGCCAGCAGCAGGGACAGGGCTAATGGCTACACCTTC
TRBJ2-5,TRBV3-1,.,.,CASSHSGRGETQYF,TGTGCCAGCAGCCACTCGGGAAGGGGGGAGACCCAGTACTTC
TRBJ1-2,TRBV4-2,many,.,CASSHDRYGYTF,TGTGCCAGCAGCCACGACCGATATGGCTACACCTTC
TRBJ1-1,TRBV7-2,many,.,CASSSWVAVKPNTEAFF,TGTGCCAGCAGCTCCTGGGTGGCAGTTAAGCCGAACACTGAAGCTTTCTTT
TRBJ2-1,TRBV7-2,.,TRBD2,CASSLLAGGHEQFF,TGTGCCAGCAGCTTATTAGCGGGGGGACATGAGCAGTTCTTC
TRBJ1-1,TRBV19,.,.,CASSSPEWEAFF,TGTGCCAGTAGTTCTCCAGAATGGGAAGCTTTCTTT
TRBJ2-6,TRBV20-1,many,.,CSARDPRSGANVLTF,TGCAGTGCTAGAGATCCCCGCTCTGGGGCCAACGTCCTGACTTTC
TRBJ1-2,TRBV5-1,once,.,CASSLEISGEGYGYTF,TGCGCCAGCAGCTTGGAAATATCTGGGGAGGGCTATGGCTACACCTTC
TRBJ2-7,TRBV20-1,.,TRBD1,CSAPTGTGVHEQYF,TGCAGTGCTCCAACCGGGACAGGGGTCCACGAGCAGTACTTC
TRBJ2-5,TRBV20-1,many,.,CSAIPGQGGFQETQYF,TGCAGTGCGATTCCCGGACAGGGAGGGTTCCAAGAGACCCAGTACTTC
TRBJ2-5,TRBV5-5,many,.,CATQLYGPGSAETQYF,TGTGCCACCCAGCTTTACGGGCCCGGCTCGGCAGAGACCCAGTACTTC
TRBJ1-2,TRBV30,.,.,CAFSVTNYGYTF,TGTGCCTTCAGCGTAACTAACTATGGCTACACCTTC
TRBJ1-6,TRBV20-1,many,.,CSATSPNSPLHF,TGCAGTGCTACATCCCCTAACTCACCCCTCCACTTT
TRBJ2-2,TRBV7-2,.,TRBD2,CASSFLRTSGGDNTGELFF,TGTGCCAGCAGCTTCCTCAGGACTAGCGGGGGGGACAACACCGGGGAGCTGTTTTTT
TRBJ2-7,TRBV10-3,.,.,CAISEPRRGLEEQYF,TGTGCCATCAGTGAGCCGAGGCGGGGGCTAGAAGAGCAGTACTTC
TRBJ1-2,TRBV7-9,.,TRBD1,CASSSVDRGRSGYTF,TGTGCCAGCAGTTCTGTGGACAGGGGGCGGAGTGGCTACACCTTC
TRBJ1-5,TRBV7-9,.,.,CASSSGQTEHF,TGTGCCAGCAGCTCCGGACAAACCGAGCATTTT
TRBJ2-7,TRBV12-3/TRBV12-4,many,TRBD1,CASTPGQGTEQYF,TGTGCCAGCACCCCGGGACAGGGAACCGAGCAGTACTTC
TRBJ1-2,TRBV25-1,.,TRBD1,CASSSVGQGDGYTF,TGTGCCAGCAGTTCGGTCGGACAGGGGGACGGCTACACCTTC
TRBJ1-5,TRBV12-3/TRBV12-4,many,TRBD1,CASSTWDSSNQPQHF,TGTGCCAGCAGTACCTGGGACAGTAGCAATCAGCCCCAGCATTTT
TRBJ2-5,TRBV29-1,many,.,CSVSEQGKETQYF,TGCAGCGTTTCCGAGCAGGGAAAAGAGACCCAGTACTTC
TRBJ2-7,TRBV2,many,TRBD1,CASSAGTGLWEQYF,TGTGCCAGCAGTGCCGGGACAGGGTTGTGGGAGCAGTACTTC
TRBJ1-4,TRBV6-5,.,.,CASATRDGEKLFF,TGTGCCAGCGCTACGAGGGATGGGGAAAAACTGTTTTTT
TRBJ2-2,TRBV11-3,few,TRBD2,CASSLGGLAGTTGELFF,TGTGCCAGCAGCTTAGGGGGACTAGCGGGTACCACCGGGGAGCTGTTTTTT